The present TCR beta chain was sequenced within a study of blood T cell repertoires in COVID-19. Study in general: COVID-19 samples collected from the United States, Italy and Spain covered acute and convalescent phases. PBMCs, B-cell-depleted T cells, or T cells provided the cDNA or gDNA that made up the material.

Authors' analysis steps: Reference gene primers were amplified, and this amplification served to estimate nucleated cell counts. Assay used: immunoSEQ multiplex PCR; TCRdb lists only in-frame clones, some missing. V, J and clone size were drawn from that table, and D and trimming were deduced from the DNA. The sample has 170,000 or so clones; over 80% are singletons. Enrolment of Seattle patients took place during active infection, and they were followed longitudinally. In germline, CDR1 is SGHNT, CDR2 YYREEE (reference sequence). V lost 1 base, J lost 3 bases, and 7 bases lay in between. The CDR3 loop spans 13 amino acids.

This TCR was recovered from a middle-aged woman with COVID-19, enrolled during active disease. The J gene is TRBJ2-5, the V gene TRBV5-4; possible D gene TRBD2, 6 bases. The sequenced material came from peripheral blood. The DNA of the CDR3 is TGTGCCAGCAGCTTGTGGGGGGAAGAGACCCAGTACTTC. This translates into CASSLWGEETQYF.